Sequencing of this T cell receptor (beta chain) was carried out in a study of vaccination effects on CD4 cells after COVID-19. Study background: Post-vaccine draws lagged the second dose by a median of 72 days.

Antigen-specific CD4+ T cell clonotypes were called by their expansion after viral peptide-pool culture in ViraFEST. Upon completion of 10 to 11 days in culture, CD4+ T cells were isolated. Participants were given two doses of BNT162b2 or mRNA-1273 vaccine. Nucleocapsid antibody tests were negative, and the vaccine recipients had no prior SARS-CoV-2 infection. With about 9.8 ug/ml peptides and around 9.9 IU/ml IL-2, a few million PBMC per well were cultured. Clones were sequenced by immunoSEQ multiplex PCR, and TCRdb holds only the in-frame ones, with some missing. The sample lists approximately 30,000 clones; about 80% were seen once. A note on this clone: Its antigen is as yet unknown.

The CDR3 loop spans 15 amino acids. Germline-derived CDR1 and CDR2 are SGHNT and YYREEE (reference sequence). V gave up 0 bases and J gave up 4 bases; unmatched junction bases: 3. The source is a human donor who received a COVID-19 vaccine. Some clones in this sample may be carry-over from other donors' samples. The source was CD4+ T cells from PBMCs cultured with HCoV-NL63 spike peptides, collected after COVID-19 vaccination. The chain links TRBV5-4 to TRBJ2-5; 10 bases are a match to TRBD1. The CDR3 bases are TGTGCCAGCAGCTTGGGAGACAGGGGGCGAGAGACCCAGTACTTC. Protein product: CASSLGDRGRETQYF.